The present T cell receptor (beta chain) was sequenced within a study of Ad26.COV2.S vaccination and SARS-CoV-2 variants. As to this clone: Antigen: not known.

Generated by immunoSEQ multiplex PCR, the TCRdb table keeps only in-frame clones and is missing some. The profile shows more than 300,000 clones, about 87% of them singletons. Treatment specified: approximately 18 received Ad26.COV2.S at low or high dose, single or two shots; about five received placebo; per-sample allocation not given. Collection of the samples took place on day 63 after the first injection of vaccine or placebo. Wuhan-strain spike was delivered by a replication-incompetent Ad26 vector. Study observations and caveats: Reported findings describe substantial breadth in spike-specific CD8+ and CD4+ T cell responses following vaccination.

The receptor was isolated from a person aged 18-60 years who received the Ad26.COV2.S COVID-19 vaccine or a placebo. Sequencing used peripheral blood, obtained in a trial of Ad26.COV2.S vaccine versus placebo.

The CDR3 region has the DNA TGTGCCAGCAGCCGCGGGGCGGGAGAGCAGTACTTC. Its translation: CASSRGAGEQYF. J is TRBJ2-7 and V is TRBV6-2 or TRBV6-3; possibly TRBD2 for D (6 bases). The CDR3 has 12 residues. V was clipped by 6 bases and J by 7 bases, with 13 bases between them. The germline V gene has CDR1 MNHEY and CDR2 SVGEGT.